Below are 9 T cell receptor beta chains sequenced from a single sample in a study of T cell responses to AZD1222 COVID-19 vaccine. Clones were sequenced by immunoSEQ multiplex PCR, and TCRdb holds only the in-frame ones, with some missing. Altogether approximately 110,000 clones are present, around 87% being singletons, with the ten largest covering roughly 1.1%. Material: peripheral blood, obtained on day 0 of AZD1222 vaccination. These receptors all come from an adult in good health.

The chain is built from TRBV5-1 and TRBJ2-1, with D maybe TRBD1 (6 bases). From germline, CDR1 is SGHRS and CDR2 YFSETQ. CDR3 size: 13 residues. V shed 0 bases and J shed 7 bases, with 8 bases lying between them. CDR3 in DNA: TGCGCCAGCAGCTTGGGCAGGGGTAATGAGCAGTTCTTC. This translates into CASSLGRGNEQFF.

This chain uses TRBV7-8 with TRBJ2-5, with 9 nucleotides matching TRBD2. CDR1 is SGHVS and CDR2 is FQNEAQ in the germline V gene. The CDR3 totals 15 residues. Trimming took 1 base from V and 6 from J; bases not matched to a gene: 6. Here the CDR3 DNA reads TGTGCCAGCAGCTTAGGAGCGGGGGGTGTTCAGACCCAGTACTTC. Its protein product is CASSLGAGGVQTQYF.

The chain is built from TRBV4-3 and TRBJ2-3; D gene uncertain. The CDR3 spans 15 residues. CDR1 is LGHNA, CDR2 YSLEER, per germline. Trimming stripped 2 bases from V and 5 bases from J, with 14 bases between. The CDR3 DNA reads as TGCGCCAGCAGCCAAAATCCGCTGGACCGAGATACGCAGTATTTT. This encodes CASSQNPLDRDTQYF.

With regard to this clone: At one end the junction does not follow the germline gene, possibly because of a read error. The chain couples TRBV6-5 to TRBJ1-1; D remains unclear. CDR1 is MNHEY and CDR2 is SVGAGI in the germline V gene. The CDR3 spans 15 residues. The CDR3 region is CASSPLHVANIEAFF. The CDR3, as DNA: TGTGCCAGCAGTCCTTTACACGTGGCGAACATTGAAGCTTTCTTT.

V usage is TRBV5-4 and J usage is TRBJ2-5, with D tentatively TRBD1 or TRBD2 (5 bases each). The V end lost 4 bases, the J end lost 2 bases, and 9 bases lay between the germline ends. The CDR3 spans 13 residues. Looked up from germline, CDR1 is SGHNT and CDR2 is YYREEE (reference sequence). The CDR3, as DNA: TGTGCCAGCAGCCCGGGACCGCAAGAGACCCAGTACTTC. This codes for CASSPGPQETQYF. Looking up the rest from reference TRBV5-4 and TRBJ2-5 gives the full variable domain: ETGVTQSPTHLIKTRGQQVTLRCSSQSGHNTVSWYQQALGQGPQFIFQYYREEENGRGNFPPRFSGLQFPNYSSELNVNALELDDSALYLCASSPGPQETQYFGPGTRLLVL.

Only one count was recorded for this clone. The chain joins TRBV24-1 to TRBJ2-3; the match to TRBD2 covers 7 bases. Per germline, CDR1 KGHDR and CDR2 SFDVKD. After removal of 3 bases from V and 2 bases from J, the junction contained 7 bases not matched to a gene. The CDR3 is 16 amino acids. The CDR3 sequence is CATSDPRGGATDTQYF. The CDR3 region has the DNA TGTGCCACCAGTGATCCGCGGGGAGGGGCCACAGATACGCAGTATTTT.

The chain combines TRBV6-5 with TRBJ1-2; perhaps TRBD1 as D (5 bases). The CDR3 is made up of 14 amino acids. Trimming took 4 bases from V and 8 from J, leaving 17 bases between them. Germline V gene lookup returns CDR1 MNHEY and CDR2 SVGAGI. Written as DNA, the CDR3 is TGTGCCAGCAGTTTCCGCGGGACGGGTAGGGGCTACACCTTC. Translating it yields CASSFRGTGRGYTF.

This clone was counted once. This sequence joins TRBV5-7 and TRBJ2-2; no definite D call. TRBV5-7 carries the ORF label, with uncertain function. V gave up 0 bases and J gave up 0 bases, with 9 bases separating them. The CDR3 loop spans 16 amino acids. The CDR3 region is CASSLVLQSNTGELFF. CDR3 nucleotides: TGTGCCAGCAGCTTGGTATTGCAGTCGAACACCGGGGAGCTGTTTTTT.

The rearrangement joins TRBV7-9 to TRBJ1-5; D is undetermined. CDR1 SEHNR and CDR2 FQNEAQ come from the germline V gene (reference sequence). V gave up 5 bases and J gave up 3 bases, with 26 bases separating them. This CDR3 is built from 19 residues. The CDR3 DNA follows: TGTGCCAGCAGCGATCACCGAGGTCGGGGAACGTCGTCCAATCAGCCCCAGCATTTT. This sequence encodes CASSDHRGRGTSSNQPQHF.